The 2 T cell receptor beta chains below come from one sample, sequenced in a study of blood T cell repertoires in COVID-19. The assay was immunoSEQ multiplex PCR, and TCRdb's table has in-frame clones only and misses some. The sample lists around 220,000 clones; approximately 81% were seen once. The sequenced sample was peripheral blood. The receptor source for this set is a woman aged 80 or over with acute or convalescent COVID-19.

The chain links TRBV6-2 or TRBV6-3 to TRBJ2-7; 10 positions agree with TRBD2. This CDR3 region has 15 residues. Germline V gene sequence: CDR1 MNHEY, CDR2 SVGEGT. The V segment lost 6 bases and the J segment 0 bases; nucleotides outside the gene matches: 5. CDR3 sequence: CASSRSGGSSYEQYF. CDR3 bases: TGTGCCAGCAGCCGTAGCGGGGGGAGCTCCTACGAGCAGTACTTC.

The CDR3 region has the DNA TGTGCCAGCGTCCCGAGGTCCAGGGGTGGCACAGATACGCAGTATTTT. Its translation is CASVPRSRGGTDTQYF. This sequence joins TRBV5-6 and TRBJ2-3, with a tentative D call TRBD1 (6 bases). Looked up from germline, CDR1 is SGHDT and CDR2 is YYEEEE. The CDR3 runs to 16 residues. The V and J ends lost 7 bases and 1 base respectively, with 19 bases between them.